This TCR beta chain was captured by sequencing in a study of identical twins (dated by TCRdb to between 2015 and 2016). Some background on the complete study: The study deep-sequenced TCR alpha and beta repertoires from monozygotic twins, unrelated adults of various ages and cord blood to test whether fetal clonotypes persist. To rule out contamination, replicate twin experiments were performed at different times with different library preparation protocols. Findings and caveats that apply to the study as a whole: Abundant cord blood beta clonotypes carried fewer insertions; young adult naive repertoires showed a weaker similar trend, while memory repertoires showed none. Invariant T cells such as MAIT and iNKT could partly confound zero-insertion analyses, though diverse VJ usage argued against this for most clonotypes. Out-of-frame TCR alpha sharing in monozygotic twins was systematically underestimated by recombination models, whereas sharing between unrelated individuals was in agreement with the recombination models. Compared with coincidental sharing between unrelated individuals, out-of-frame TCR alpha sequences shared between twins had an excess of sequences with low generation probability. Because the same donors could not be followed over many years, the conclusions relied on cross-sectional statistical analysis. A weaker excess of twin sharing was found in beta out-of-frame sequences because the signal-to-noise ratio was lowered by fewer shared sequences.

Reading from cysteine to phenylalanine, the CDR3 counts 19 amino acids. The CDR3 DNA has 57 bases and is translated from base 1. V has 3 bases trimmed and J has 0 bases trimmed; junction bases matching no gene number 6. Every donor in the study was a healthy Caucasian. The library relied on 5' RACE. The sequencing machine was an Illumina HiSeq 2000. A universal primer binding site was introduced by template switching, and a unique molecular identifier was present in the final cDNA, enabling accurate counting of TCR cDNA molecules. First-strand cDNA for TCR alpha and beta chains was synthesized from specific primers in the conserved constant-segment region. Each cDNA library was double barcoded, with a SMART-Mk sample barcode plus Illumina barcodes, to control for contamination. TruSeq adapter sequences, together with Illumina sample barcodes, were added in two successive PCR steps. TCR alpha and beta cDNA libraries were sequenced on the Illumina HiSeq platform with custom primers. The study's processing was this. MiGEC was used to process raw reads and extract unique molecular identifiers, and MiXCR was used to find CDR3 positions. For each individual, recombination models were inferred using an EM algorithm with the repgenHMM and IGoR tools. Shared clonotypes were analyzed with the tcR package in R, and sharing was normalized by the product of cloneset sizes. Out-of-frame nonproductive sequences were analyzed to study raw recombination free of thymic and clonal selection effects. TCRdb redid the processing of the public reads, applying fastp at Q25 and MiXCR, and retained in-frame beta chains. Each CDR3 protein appears once, grouped with its most common genes and DNA. The V and J calls and clone size are TCRdb's, not the authors'. The sample contains 1.5 million to 2 million distinct CDR3 sequences, about 32% of them found a single time. The ten largest clones take up 0.25% to 0.3% of the sample.

This clonotype came up a few times. Its antigen target is currently unknown. No much larger clone is present one base from it, and per-base qualities are unavailable. The source material was cord blood. The source is a newborn girl in good health. The chain is encoded by TRBV12-3 or TRBV12-4 joined to TRBJ2-1, with 15 bases aligning to TRBD2. CDR3 sequence: CASSFRGLAGGGSYNEQFF. DNA sequence: TGTGCCAGCAGTTTTAGGGGACTAGCGGGGGGAGGCTCCTACAATGAGCAGTTCTTC.